Presented here are 17 T cell receptor beta chains from one specimen sequenced in a study of radiotherapy plus CTLA-4 blockade in lung cancer. Sequencing was performed with immunoSEQ multiplex PCR; in TCRdb, only in-frame clones are kept and a portion is missing. The data contain tens of thousands of clones, over 75% of them singletons. The source was peripheral blood, collected from a patient treated with radiotherapy plus ipilimumab. The receptors originated from a human donor with non-small cell lung cancer who had stable disease on radiotherapy plus ipilimumab.

The table lists this clone with a count of one. This rearrangement joins TRBV13 to TRBJ2-5, with 9 bases that match TRBD2. V shed 5 bases, J shed 5 bases, and the junction held 9 bases outside the gene matches. The CDR3 runs to 15 residues. The germline V gene has CDR1 PRHDT and CDR2 FYEKMQ (reference sequence). The CDR3 DNA is TGTGCCAGCAGCCGTGGGACTAGCAGGCCGGAGACCCAGTACTTC. It codes for CASSRGTSRPETQYF.

The V and J genes are TRBV7-9 and TRBJ1-1; D call uncertain. Germline CDR1 reads SEHNR; CDR2 reads FQNEAQ (reference sequence). V was pared by 5 bases and J by 7 bases, with 11 bases between. The CDR3 extends over 12 amino acids. The CDR3 nucleotides are TGTGCCAGCAGCCTAATGGGTCGTGAAGCTTTCTTT. As protein: CASSLMGREAFF.

This clone was picked up a small number of times. The rearrangement links TRBV5-1 to TRBJ2-5; the D gene is possibly TRBD2 (5 bases). This CDR3 region has 13 residues. The germline gives CDR1 SGHRS, CDR2 YFSETQ. Trimming removed 1 base at V and 4 bases at J, with 8 bases between. This CDR3 is CASSLTRVETQYF. DNA for the CDR3: TGCGCCAGCAGCTTGACTAGAGTAGAGACCCAGTACTTC. The variable domain in full, with the rest retrieved from reference TRBV5-1 and TRBJ2-5, is KAGVTQTPRYLIKTRGQQVTLSCSPISGHRSVSWYQQTPGQGLQFLFEYFSETQRNKGNFPGRFSGRQFSNSRSEMNVSTLELGDSALYLCASSLTRVETQYFGPGTRLLVL.

This rearrangement joins TRBV28 to TRBJ1-2; D not certain. This CDR3 is 12 amino acids long. CDR1 is MDHEN and CDR2 is SYDVKM in the germline V gene. V was shortened by 3 bases and J by 2 bases, with 4 bases between the two germline ends. The chain's CDR3 is CASSLQNYGYTF. In DNA, the CDR3 is TGTGCCAGCAGTTTGCAGAACTATGGCTACACCTTC.

The chain combines TRBV10-2 with TRBJ2-3, with D perhaps TRBD2 (5 bases). Germline V gives CDR1 WSHSY, CDR2 SAAADI. The CDR3 is 14 residues long. The germline V and J ends were trimmed by 1 base and 6 bases, with 11 bases remaining between them. CDR3 sequence (DNA): TGCGCCAGCAGTGAGTTTCAGGTAGCGGATACGCAGTATTTT. Translated: CASSEFQVADTQYF.

V and J are TRBV6-1 and TRBJ1-1, with 8 positions matching TRBD1. The CDR3 has 15 amino acids. The junction had 11 bases not matched to a gene; V was cut back by 7 bases and J by 4 bases. Germline V gene lookup returns CDR1 MNHNS and CDR2 SASEGT. CDR3 nucleotide sequence: TGTGCCAGCATAGTTTGGGGCAGGGGGCCCACTGAAGCTTTCTTT. Protein sequence: CASIVWGRGPTEAFF.

The chain couples TRBV4-2 to TRBJ1-4; maybe TRBD1 (5 bases). The CDR3 runs 15 residues. The germline V and J ends were trimmed by 0 bases and 12 bases, with 17 bases remaining between them. CDR1 LGHNA and CDR2 YNFKEQ come from the germline V gene. CDR3 in DNA: TGTGCCAGCAGCCAAGATGTCGGGGAAGGGGCTGAACTGTTTTTT. It specifies CASSQDVGEGAELFF.

The chain combines TRBV29-1 with TRBJ1-2, with D possibly being TRBD1 (6 bases). Per germline, CDR1 SQVTM and CDR2 ANQGSEA. This CDR3 spans 11 amino acids. V lost 7 bases and J 6 bases, leaving 12 bases between the germline ends. The CDR3 region is CSGQGRDGYTF. The CDR3 nucleotides are TGCAGCGGCCAGGGGAGGGATGGCTACACCTTC.

V usage is TRBV7-8 and J usage is TRBJ2-3; tentatively, D is TRBD2 (5 bases). The V end lost 7 bases, the J end lost 4 bases, and 21 bases lay between the germline ends. The CDR3 totals 16 residues. The germline V gene encodes CDR1 SGHVS and CDR2 FQNEAQ. CDR3 coding DNA: TGTGCCAGCATTCAGCGTAGGGAGCAACTTGCAGATACGCAGTATTTT. This translates into CASIQRREQLADTQYF.

This chain joins TRBV18 and TRBJ2-5, with TRBD2 as a possible D gene (5 bases). The germline V and J ends were trimmed by 3 bases and 2 bases, with 13 bases remaining between them. This CDR3 has 15 amino acids. CDR1 is KGHSH, CDR2 LQKENI, per germline. The CDR3 reads CASSPEPGTQETQYF. CDR3 nucleotide sequence: TGTGCCAGCTCACCGGAACCGGGAACTCAAGAGACCCAGTACTTC.

The sample holds a few counts of this clone. This chain joins TRBV6-6 and TRBJ1-2; D is unclear. Per germline, CDR1 MNHNY and CDR2 SVGAGI (reference sequence). The V end lost 0 bases, the J end lost 3 bases, and 8 bases lay between the germline ends. The CDR3 is made up of 14 amino acids. The DNA of the CDR3 is TGTGCCAGCAGTTACTCGTATGAGGACTATGGCTACACCTTC. It yields the protein CASSYSYEDYGYTF.

This chain connects TRBV6-5 to TRBJ2-5; TRBD1 might be the D (6 bases). The CDR3 spans 14 residues. Germline values: CDR1 MNHEY, CDR2 SVGAGI. The germline V and J ends were trimmed by 4 bases and 5 bases, with 14 bases remaining between them. For the CDR3, the DNA is TGTGCCAGCAGTTTAAACAGGGATTGGGAGACCCAGTACTTC. It is translated as CASSLNRDWETQYF.

The chain combines TRBV5-5 with TRBJ1-2, with 7 nucleotides matching TRBD1. Germline assignment: CDR1 SGHKS and CDR2 YYEKEE (reference sequence). The CDR3 sequence is 14 residues long. V shed 0 bases and J 3 bases; nucleotides not matched to a gene: 2. The CDR3 region is CASSLDTGDYGYTF. The CDR3 DNA reads as TGTGCCAGCAGCTTGGATACAGGGGACTATGGCTACACCTTC.

This chain joins TRBV9 and TRBJ1-2; a possible D gene is TRBD1 (6 bases). V was pared by 4 bases and J by 2 bases, with 15 bases between. CDR1 and CDR2 (germline): SGDLS, YYNGEE. The CDR3 sequence is 15 residues long. The DNA for the CDR3 is TGTGCCAGCAGCCCTCACCTCGGGGGCAACTATGGCTACACCTTC. This gives the protein CASSPHLGGNYGYTF.

CDR3 DNA sequence: TGTGCCAGCAGCTTCCGGACAGGGCGGAACGACGAGCAGTACTTC. Translation gives CASSFRTGRNDEQYF. The J gene is TRBJ2-7, the V gene TRBV7-2; TRBD1 matches at 8 bases. Germline V lookup: CDR1 SGHTA, CDR2 FQGNSA. The CDR3 covers 15 residues. V was pared by 3 bases and J by 5 bases, with 9 bases of the junction left unmatched. Together with reference TRBV7-2 and TRBJ2-7, the CDR3 gives the full variable domain: GAGVSQSPSNKVTEKGKDVELRCDPISGHTALYWYRQSLGQGLEFLIYFQGNSAPDKSGLPSDRFSAERTGGSVSTLTIQRTQQEDSAVYLCASSFRTGRNDEQYFGPGTRLTVT.

The V gene is TRBV5-1, the J gene TRBJ1-1; tentatively, D is TRBD1 (5 bases). This CDR3 has 12 amino acids. V dropped 0 bases and J dropped 13 bases, with 13 bases sitting between them. Germline V gene lookup returns CDR1 SGHRS and CDR2 YFSETQ. CDR3 coding DNA: TGCGCCAGCAGCTTGGATAGGGTCCAGGGTTTCTTT. Protein product: CASSLDRVQGFF.

The chain carries TRBV27 and TRBJ2-7; D is perhaps TRBD1 (6 bases). With 3 bases removed from V and 2 bases from J, the gap between germline ends came to 11 bases. The CDR3 has 14 amino acids. CDR1 and CDR2 from the germline V gene are MNHEY and SMNVEV (reference sequence). CDR3 in amino acids: CASSFLQGAYEQYF. The CDR3 nucleotides read TGTGCCAGCAGTTTCTTACAGGGAGCCTACGAGCAGTACTTC.